Listed below are T cell receptor beta chains from one sample, sequenced in a study of T-cell memory formation after mild COVID-19. MiXCR, applied by TCRdb to the 5' RACE reads, yields one record per CDR3 protein. The data contain about 400,000 distinct CDR3 sequences, about 25% of them seen just once; the ten biggest clones take up approximately 14%. The source material was PBMCs or a T cell subset sorted from them (not recorded which). The receptors originated from an adult woman who had mild COVID-19 (a few samples of this study predate the infection). Cell type and time point are not known. CDR3s include the opening cysteine and the closing phenylalanine or tryptophan. D genes are given only for firm matches. Clone sizes are given selectively: once, few, many, or a class where the clone is expanded.

J gene	D gene	CDR3 length	V gene	clone size	CDR3 protein	CDR3 DNA
TRBJ2-5	TRBD2	16	TRBV5-1	few	CASSFESGRYQETQYF	TGCGCCAGCAGCTTTGAAAGCGGGAGGTACCAAGAGACCCAGTACTTC
TRBJ1-2	TRBD1	15	TRBV3-1	-	CASSQDLGTAYGYTF	TGTGCCAGCAGCCAAGACCTGGGGACAGCATATGGCTACACCTTC
TRBJ1-4	TRBD1	17	TRBV20-1	-	CSARDWRDSASNEKLFF	TGCAGTGCTAGAGATTGGAGGGACAGCGCCTCTAATGAAAAACTGTTTTTT
TRBJ2-3	-	12	TRBV14	-	CASGGGVDTQYF	TGTGCCAGCGGAGGAGGCGTAGATACGCAGTATTTT
TRBJ2-1	-	12	TRBV20-1	once	CSARDWGNEQFF	TGCAGTGCTAGAGATTGGGGAAATGAGCAGTTCTTC
TRBJ2-7	TRBD1	16	TRBV4-1	-	CASSQFGTAPDYEQYF	TGCGCCAGCAGCCAATTCGGGACAGCGCCAGACTACGAGCAGTACTTC
TRBJ2-7	-	13	TRBV10-3	few	CAIRGLTTYEQYF	TGTGCCATCAGAGGACTTACTACCTACGAGCAGTACTTC
TRBJ2-7	TRBD2	16	TRBV10-3	-	CAISGLAGGQRYEQYF	TGTGCCATCAGTGGACTAGCGGGAGGGCAACGCTACGAGCAGTACTTC
TRBJ1-2	-	15	TRBV24-1	-	CATSETGTRGYGYTF	TGTGCCACCAGTGAGACCGGGACAAGGGGCTATGGCTACACCTTC
TRBJ1-2	TRBD1	15	TRBV18	-	CASSPPGQGAWGYTF	TGTGCCAGCTCACCCCCGGGACAGGGGGCATGGGGCTACACCTTC
TRBJ1-2	TRBD1	16	TRBV5-1	few	CASSFKTGASNYGYTF	TGCGCCAGCAGTTTTAAAACAGGGGCTTCTAACTATGGCTACACCTTC
TRBJ1-1	-	14	TRBV12-3/TRBV12-4	-	CASRRGRRGTEAFF	TGTGCCAGCAGGAGGGGACGTCGAGGGACTGAAGCTTTCTTT
TRBJ2-3	TRBD1	15	TRBV29-1	few	CSVRDRASSTDTQYF	TGCAGCGTTCGCGACAGGGCCTCCAGCACAGATACGCAGTATTTT
TRBJ1-1	-	12	TRBV30	-	CAWRRGVTEAFF	TGTGCCTGGCGAAGGGGTGTAACTGAAGCTTTCTTT
TRBJ1-1	-	17	TRBV18	-	CASSPPRVAGLNTEAFF	TGTGCCAGCTCACCACCGAGGGTTGCAGGCTTGAACACTGAAGCTTTCTTT
TRBJ2-1	-	14	TRBV30	few	CAWNEQVPYNEQFF	TGTGCCTGGAATGAGCAGGTCCCCTACAATGAGCAGTTCTTC
TRBJ2-7	TRBD2	16	TRBV6-5	few	CASSYSGASGMHEQYF	TGTGCCAGCAGTTACTCAGGAGCTAGCGGGATGCACGAGCAGTACTTC
TRBJ1-6	-	13	TRBV19	-	CASSRQSNSPLHF	TGTGCCAGTAGTCGGCAGAGTAATTCACCCCTCCACTTT
TRBJ2-1	-	14	TRBV9	few	CASSAPWASDEQFF	TGTGCCAGCAGCGCCCCGTGGGCCTCGGATGAGCAGTTCTTC
TRBJ2-2	-	13	TRBV12-3/TRBV12-4	-	CASSGPPTGELFF	TGTGCCAGCTCCGGGCCCCCCACCGGGGAGCTGTTTTTT
TRBJ1-1	-	15	TRBV5-5	once	CASSLTGSSDTEAFF	TGTGCCAGCAGCTTAACAGGGTCTTCTGACACTGAAGCTTTCTTT
TRBJ2-7	TRBD2	14	TRBV7-6	-	CASGREAGAYEQYF	TGTGCCAGCGGTCGCGAAGCGGGGGCCTACGAGCAGTACTTC
TRBJ2-1	-	15	TRBV7-6	few	CASSLRQSSYNEQFF	TGTGCCAGCAGCCTAAGACAAAGCTCCTACAATGAGCAGTTCTTC
TRBJ1-1	-	16	TRBV7-9	-	CASSLADHTEGTEAFF	TGTGCCAGCAGCTTAGCGGATCATACAGAGGGGACTGAAGCTTTCTTT
TRBJ2-1	-	15	TRBV4-2	-	CASSHRLRGNNEQFF	TGTGCCAGCAGCCATCGTCTCAGGGGAAACAATGAGCAGTTCTTC
TRBJ1-1	-	13	TRBV19	-	CASSITQGTEAFF	TGTGCCAGTAGTATAACCCAGGGGACTGAAGCTTTCTTT
TRBJ2-7	-	14	TRBV24-1	few	CATSDPGHTYEQYF	TGTGCCACCAGTGACCCGGGACACACCTACGAGCAGTACTTC
TRBJ2-3	-	12	TRBV10-2	many	CASSVKVDTQYF	TGCGCCAGCAGTGTAAAGGTAGATACGCAGTATTTT
TRBJ2-7	-	15	TRBV4-1	-	CASSQGPGNGYEQYF	TGCGCCAGCAGCCAAGGCCCGGGGAACGGCTACGAGCAGTACTTC
TRBJ2-1	-	14	TRBV24-1	-	CATSDPASTMTQFF	TGTGCCACCAGTGACCCAGCCAGTACAATGACGCAGTTCTTC
TRBJ2-7	-	16	TRBV27	-	CASSPRGRSFSYEQYF	TGTGCCAGCAGTCCCCGCGGCAGGTCTTTCTCCTACGAGCAGTACTTC
TRBJ2-7	TRBD2	15	TRBV6-2/TRBV6-3	-	CASSTASAGDLGQYF	TGTGCCAGCAGCACCGCGAGCGCGGGAGACTTGGGGCAGTACTTC
TRBJ1-5	-	15	TRBV28	-	CASNSGGTGHQPQHF	TGTGCCAGCAACTCCGGCGGCACAGGGCATCAGCCCCAGCATTTT
TRBJ2-5	-	14	TRBV20-1	few	CSARDPVSQETQYF	TGCAGTGCTAGAGATCCCGTCTCCCAAGAGACCCAGTACTTC
TRBJ1-3	-	15	TRBV7-2	few	CASSLFSEFGNTIYF	TGTGCCAGCAGCTTGTTCAGCGAATTCGGAAACACCATATATTTT
TRBJ1-5	-	16	TRBV27	few	CASSAVSDSYNQPQHF	TGTGCCAGCAGTGCCGTATCGGACAGCTACAATCAGCCCCAGCATTTT
TRBJ1-2	TRBD1	14	TRBV7-9	-	CASSLQGAIYGYTF	TGTGCCAGCAGCCTACAGGGGGCCATCTATGGCTACACCTTC